What follows are 11 T cell receptor beta chains derived from one specimen sequenced in a study of circulating CD8 cells and anti-PD-1 response in melanoma. Each library started from around 15 ng of total RNA using the QIAseq Immune Repertoire TCR panel. TCRdb fed the reads into MiXCR, producing one record per CDR3 protein. The table records 400 to 500 distinct CDR3 sequences, roughly 9.2% of them present only once. Sorting of live CD3+CD8+TCRalphabeta+ cells by PD-1 and/or TIGIT gave four subsets. This sample comprised CD8+ T cells from PBMCs, obtained at baseline or after one month of anti-PD-1 therapy (not recorded which). Every receptor here comes from a human donor with melanoma.

This clonotype is labeled as medium-sized. The genes are TRBV7-2 and TRBJ2-3, with D unresolved. V was pared by 0 bases and J by 2 bases, with 12 bases between. There are 16 residues in the CDR3. Per germline, CDR1 SGHTA and CDR2 FQGNSA. The DNA for the CDR3 is TGTGCCAGCAGCTTAGCGCTGGCTCCGAACACAGATACGCAGTATTTT. Amino acids: CASSLALAPNTDTQYF.

The V call is TRBV5-1, the J call TRBJ2-7, with 7 bases identical to TRBD1. Trimming removed 1 base from V and 5 bases from J; junction bases left unmatched: 12. CDR3 length: 16 amino acids. Germline CDR1 reads SGHRS; CDR2 reads YFSETQ. CDR3: CASSLNGMGTEDEQYF. In DNA, the CDR3 is TGCGCCAGCAGCTTGAATGGGATGGGGACAGAAGACGAGCAGTACTTC.

This clonotype is medium-sized by share. The chain employs TRBV2 and TRBJ2-5; D not certain. The CDR3 has 14 residues. V was trimmed by 2 bases and J by 2 bases, leaving 9 bases between them. CDR1 SNHLY and CDR2 FYNNEI come from the germline V gene. The CDR3 loop is CASSEKLRQETQYF. The CDR3, as DNA: TGTGCCAGCAGTGAAAAGTTGCGGCAAGAGACCCAGTACTTC. The full variable domain, with the rest looked up from reference TRBV2 and TRBJ2-5, is EPEVTQTPSHQVTQMGQEVILRCVPISNHLYFYWYRQILGQKVEFLVSFYNNEISEKSEIFDDQFSVERPDGSNFTLKIRSTKLEDSAMYFCASSEKLRQETQYFGPGTRLLVL.

By its share, this clonotype is large. This chain uses TRBV6-2 or TRBV6-3 with TRBJ2-5; 7 bases map to TRBD2. After removal of 0 bases from V and 1 base from J, the junction contained 8 bases not matched to a gene. Per the germline V gene, CDR1 is MNHEY and CDR2 is SVGEGT. The CDR3 loop spans 17 amino acids. This CDR3 is CASSYSISSGRQETQYF. In nucleotides, the CDR3 is TGTGCCAGCAGTTACTCGATCTCTAGCGGACGCCAAGAGACCCAGTACTTC.

The gene calls are TRBV30 and TRBJ2-3; perhaps TRBD2 as D (5 bases). Per the germline V gene, CDR1 is GTSNPN and CDR2 is SVGIG (reference sequence). V was clipped by 5 bases and J by 5 bases, with 5 bases between them. The CDR3 covers 10 residues. Here the CDR3 reads CAWGLDTQYF. Written as DNA, the CDR3 is TGTGCCTGGGGACTAGATACGCAGTATTTT.

This clonotype is judged medium-sized (0.01 to 0.1%). V is TRBV6-5 and J is TRBJ2-7, with TRBD1 as a possible D gene (6 bases). Trimming took 7 bases from V and 1 from J, leaving 14 bases between them. Per germline, CDR1 MNHEY and CDR2 SVGAGI. The CDR3 has 14 residues. The CDR3 DNA is TGTGCCAGCAAGGGACAAACCCTATCCTACGAGCAGTACTTC. Encoded protein: CASKGQTLSYEQYF.

This clonotype counts as medium-sized. This chain links TRBV19 with TRBJ2-2; D unclear. Per the germline V gene, CDR1 is LNHDA and CDR2 is SQIVND (reference sequence). The CDR3 is made up of 13 amino acids. V was pared by 3 bases and J by 4 bases, with 6 bases between. The CDR3 DNA is TGTGCCAGTAGTATTGGGCTCACCGGGGAGCTGTTTTTT. It specifies CASSIGLTGELFF.

This clonotype was recorded a few times. V is TRBV12-3 or TRBV12-4 and J is TRBJ2-1, with D unresolved. V was shortened by 6 bases and J by 3 bases, with 9 bases between the two germline ends. The CDR3 consists of 13 residues. This CDR3 is CASRAASYNEQFF. In nucleotides, the CDR3 is TGTGCCAGCAGAGCCGCGAGCTACAATGAGCAGTTCTTC.

This clonotype is termed medium-sized (0.01 to 0.1%). V is TRBV4-3 and J is TRBJ2-7; D is perhaps TRBD1 or TRBD2 (5 bases each). With 4 bases removed from V and 7 bases from J, the gap between germline ends came to 20 bases. Germline V gives CDR1 LGHNA, CDR2 YSLEER. The CDR3 is 15 amino acids. DNA for the CDR3: TGCGCCAGCAGCCTATGGGACGGGACCCCCGCTGAGCAGTACTTC. It specifies CASSLWDGTPAEQYF.

In this sample, this clonotype is large. V gene TRBV27 combines with J gene TRBJ2-1; D may be TRBD2 (5 bases). CDR1 is MNHEY, CDR2 SMNVEV, per germline (reference sequence). Trimming removed 2 bases at V and 4 bases at J, with 9 bases between. The CDR3 totals 14 residues. The CDR3 DNA sequence: TGTGCCAGCAGTTTAAGGGCGGGTTACAATGAGCAGTTCTTC. Its translation: CASSLRAGYNEQFF.

By proportion, this clonotype is medium-sized. This chain connects TRBV4-3 to TRBJ2-7; 9 bases are a match to TRBD1. CDR3 length: 16 residues. The V gene end was trimmed by 0 bases and the J gene end by 4 bases; junction bases not matched to a gene: 7. Germline CDR1 reads LGHNA; CDR2 reads YSLEER. The CDR3 loop reads CASSQDAIGQGYEQYF. The DNA for the CDR3 is TGCGCCAGCAGCCAAGACGCCATAGGACAGGGGTACGAGCAGTACTTC.